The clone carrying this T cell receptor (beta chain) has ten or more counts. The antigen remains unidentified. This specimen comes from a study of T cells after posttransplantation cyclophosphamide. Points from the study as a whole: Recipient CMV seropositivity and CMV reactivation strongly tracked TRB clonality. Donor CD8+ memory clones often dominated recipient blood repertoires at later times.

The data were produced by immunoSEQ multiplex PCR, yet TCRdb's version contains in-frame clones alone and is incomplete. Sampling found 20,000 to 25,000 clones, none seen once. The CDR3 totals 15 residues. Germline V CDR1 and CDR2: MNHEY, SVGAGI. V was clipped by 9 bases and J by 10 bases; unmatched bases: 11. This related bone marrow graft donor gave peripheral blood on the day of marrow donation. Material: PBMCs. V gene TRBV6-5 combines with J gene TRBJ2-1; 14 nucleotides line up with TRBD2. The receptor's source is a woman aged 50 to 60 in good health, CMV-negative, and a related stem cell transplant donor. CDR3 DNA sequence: TGTGCCAGTGGGCGGGGGACTAGCGGGAGTCGGGAGCAGTTCTTC. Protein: CASGRGTSGSREQFF.